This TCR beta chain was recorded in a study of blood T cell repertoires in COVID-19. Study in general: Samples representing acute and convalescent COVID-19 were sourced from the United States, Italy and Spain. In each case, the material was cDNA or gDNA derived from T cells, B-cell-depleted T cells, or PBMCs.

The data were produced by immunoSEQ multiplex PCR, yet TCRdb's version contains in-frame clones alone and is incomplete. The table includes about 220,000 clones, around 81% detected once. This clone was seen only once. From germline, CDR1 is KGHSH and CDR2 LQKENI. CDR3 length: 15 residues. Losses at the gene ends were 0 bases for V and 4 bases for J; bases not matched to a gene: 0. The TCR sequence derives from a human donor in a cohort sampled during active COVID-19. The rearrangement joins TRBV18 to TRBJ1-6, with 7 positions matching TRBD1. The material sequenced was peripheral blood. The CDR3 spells CASSPPGQYNSPLHF. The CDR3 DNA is TGTGCCAGCTCACCACCGGGACAGTATAATTCACCCCTCCACTTT.